This TCR beta chain originates from a study of cytomegalovirus exposure and HLA in healthy donors. Libraries were prepared by immunoSEQ multiplex PCR; TCRdb keeps only in-frame clonotypes and omits some of them. The repertoire includes roughly 150,000 clones, about 96% of them detected once, and about 0.89% sits in the top ten. The clonotype comes from a woman aged 18-29 years in good health and CMV-seronegative. Sequencing was carried out using PBMCs.

CDR3 region: CASQAGYRFQETQYF. CDR3 DNA sequence: TGTGCCAGCCAGGCTGGCTACCGATTCCAAGAGACCCAGTACTTC. The chain recombines TRBV5-8 with TRBJ2-5, with D unresolved. The CDR3 extends over 15 amino acids. V lost 7 bases to trimming and J lost 1 base, with 17 bases between them. In germline, CDR1 is SGHTS, CDR2 YDEGEE.